One sample yielded the 15 T cell receptor beta chains listed below, sequenced in a study of Tregs in tolerant kidney transplant recipients. Measured with immunoSEQ multiplex PCR; TCRdb has only the in-frame clones, and not every one. The data hold about 11,000 clones, with around nine tenths observed a single time. These receptors have no known antigen. Sequencing used Tregs from blood cultured with allogeneic cells, obtained before the transplant. These receptors were obtained from a human patient who received a combined kidney and bone marrow transplant.

The CDR3 loop reads CASTGFGGYTF. The CDR3 nucleotides read TGTGCCAGTACCGGGTTCGGTGGCTACACCTTC. The V and J genes are TRBV19 and TRBJ1-2; D unresolved. The CDR3 loop spans 11 amino acids. V was clipped by 7 bases and J by 7 bases, with 10 bases between them. Looked up from germline, CDR1 is LNHDA and CDR2 is SQIVND (reference sequence).

The chain combines TRBV11-3 with TRBJ2-2; 16 bases line up with TRBD2. V gave up 5 bases and J gave up 1 base; unmatched junction bases: 4. CDR3 length: 18 amino acids. CDR1 is SGHNT and CDR2 is YENEEA in the germline V gene. CDR3 in DNA: TGTGCCAGCAGCCCGGGACTAGCGGGGGGGCTGAACACCGGGGAGCTGTTTTTT. The encoded protein is CASSPGLAGGLNTGELFF.

This chain links TRBV28 with TRBJ1-1, with D unclear. Trimming stripped 3 bases from V and 4 bases from J, with 12 bases between. The CDR3 consists of 14 residues. Germline assignment: CDR1 MDHEN and CDR2 SYDVKM. DNA for the CDR3: TGTGCCAGCAGTTTTACTGCAGCGAGCACTGAAGCTTTCTTT. This gives the protein CASSFTAASTEAFF.

This clone showed up just once. The rearrangement uses TRBV9 and TRBJ2-3; possibly TRBD2 for D (5 bases). Trimming stripped 1 base from V and 1 base from J, with 10 bases between. Per the germline V gene, CDR1 is SGDLS and CDR2 is YYNGEE. This CDR3 is built from 15 residues. As DNA, the CDR3 is TGTGCCAGCAGCGTAACCCCCGGGGGCACAGATACGCAGTATTTT. It yields the protein CASSVTPGGTDTQYF.

The J gene is TRBJ2-2, the V gene TRBV7-3; tentative D call: TRBD2 (6 bases). The germline gives CDR1 SGHTA, CDR2 FQGTGA. V dropped 5 bases and J dropped 3 bases, with 13 bases sitting between them. The CDR3 sequence is 15 residues long. The CDR3 nucleotides read TGTGCCAGCAGCCCAGGAGGGACCCACACCGGGGAGCTGTTTTTT. Protein: CASSPGGTHTGELFF.

The chain recombines TRBV7-9 with TRBJ2-1; the match to TRBD1 covers 7 bases. This CDR3 has 14 residues. V lost 8 bases, J lost 8 bases, and 12 bases stayed unmatched. The germline gives CDR1 SEHNR, CDR2 FQNEAQ (reference sequence). This CDR3 reads CASSEGAIGDEQFF. The CDR3 DNA follows: TGTGCCAGCTCCGAGGGGGCCATTGGGGATGAGCAGTTCTTC.

This sequence joins TRBV7-1 and TRBJ2-6; tentatively, D is TRBD1 (5 bases). TRBV7-1 is designated an ORF whose function remains uncertain. Trimming left V 5 bases short and J 5 bases short, with 19 bases between. CDR3 length: 17 residues. The CDR3 loop reads CASSATAGQSRANVLTF. For the CDR3, the DNA is TGTGCCAGCAGCGCCACTGCAGGACAAAGTCGGGCCAACGTCCTGACTTTC.

The rearrangement joins TRBV10-3 to TRBJ1-2; possibly TRBD1 for D (6 bases). Germline loops: CDR1 ENHRY, CDR2 SYGVKD. With 2 bases removed from V and 8 bases from J, the gap between germline ends came to 9 bases. The CDR3 is 12 residues long. The CDR3 here is CAISEGQRGYTF. CDR3 DNA sequence: TGTGCCATCAGTGAGGGACAGCGGGGCTACACCTTC.

In this sample, this clone turned up once. V usage is TRBV27 and J usage is TRBJ2-7; 9 nucleotides align to TRBD2. CDR1 and CDR2 (germline): MNHEY, SMNVEV (reference sequence). Unmatched junction bases numbered 7, after V lost 7 bases and J lost 0 bases. The CDR3 totals 15 residues. CDR3: CASMERGRASYEQYF. The DNA of the CDR3 is TGTGCCAGCATGGAACGCGGGAGGGCCTCCTACGAGCAGTACTTC.

CDR3 coding DNA: TGCGCCAGCAGCCGCGCAGACCGTAACTATGGCTACACCTTC. This translates into CASSRADRNYGYTF. This chain connects TRBV4-1 to TRBJ1-2; D gene uncertain. The V end was cut by 4 bases, the J end by 1 base, with 10 bases between. The CDR3 is 14 residues long. Germline V gene data show CDR1 as MGHRA and CDR2 as YSYEKL.

The chain has TRBV19 and TRBJ2-1; 7 bases line up with TRBD2. Germline trimming cut 1 base from V and 7 bases from J; bases unmatched to any gene: 7. CDR1 is LNHDA, CDR2 SQIVND, per germline (reference sequence). This CDR3 is built from 15 residues. The CDR3 here is CASSIGGGSSNEQFF. DNA of the CDR3: TGTGCCAGTAGTATAGGTGGCGGGAGTAGTAATGAGCAGTTCTTC.

The V gene is TRBV7-9, the J gene TRBJ2-1, with no clear D. CDR1 and CDR2 (germline): SEHNR, FQNEAQ (reference sequence). Trimming left V 6 bases short and J 8 bases short, with 11 bases between. The CDR3 has 12 residues. The CDR3 sequence: CASRKNVDEQFF. CDR3 nucleotide sequence: TGTGCCAGCAGAAAAAATGTGGATGAGCAGTTCTTC.

V is TRBV10-3 and J is TRBJ1-5; D not resolved. V dropped 11 bases and J dropped 9 bases, with 17 bases sitting between them. The CDR3 extends over 12 amino acids. Per germline, CDR1 ENHRY and CDR2 SYGVKD. CDR3 DNA sequence: TGTGCCTCCGGAAACTGGAATGGGCCCCAGCATTTT. Translating gives CASGNWNGPQHF.

This clone was recorded once. This rearrangement joins TRBV5-4 to TRBJ1-4, with 9 bases matching TRBD1. V trimming: 8 bases; J trimming: 0 bases; junction bases outside the gene matches: 20. Looked up from germline, CDR1 is SGHNT and CDR2 is YYREEE (reference sequence). The CDR3 runs 20 residues. The CDR3 DNA reads TGTGCCAGGCCGGGACAGGGTTTCTCCGAAGGAAAAGCAACTAATGAAAAACTGTTTTTT. Translation: CARPGQGFSEGKATNEKLFF.

The rearrangement joins TRBV10-3 to TRBJ2-2; 8 bases agree with TRBD1. J was trimmed by 3 bases and V by 0 bases; bases with no gene match: 3. The CDR3 consists of 16 residues. The germline gives CDR1 ENHRY, CDR2 SYGVKD. The CDR3 region is CAISESSTGDTGELFF. The DNA of the CDR3 is TGTGCCATCAGTGAGTCGTCGACAGGGGACACCGGGGAGCTGTTTTTT.